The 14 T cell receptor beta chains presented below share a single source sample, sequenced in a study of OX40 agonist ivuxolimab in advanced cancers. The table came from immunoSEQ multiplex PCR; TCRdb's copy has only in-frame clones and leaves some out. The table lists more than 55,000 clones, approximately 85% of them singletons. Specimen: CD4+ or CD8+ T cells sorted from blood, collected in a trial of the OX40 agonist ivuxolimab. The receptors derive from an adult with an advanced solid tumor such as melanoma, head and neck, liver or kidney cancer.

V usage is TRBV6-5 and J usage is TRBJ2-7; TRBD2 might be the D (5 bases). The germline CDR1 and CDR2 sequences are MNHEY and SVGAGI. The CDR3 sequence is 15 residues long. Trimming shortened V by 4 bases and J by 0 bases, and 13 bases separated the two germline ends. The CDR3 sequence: CASSSGGPSSYEQYF. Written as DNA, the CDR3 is TGTGCCAGCAGTTCCGGCGGGCCCAGCTCCTACGAGCAGTACTTC.

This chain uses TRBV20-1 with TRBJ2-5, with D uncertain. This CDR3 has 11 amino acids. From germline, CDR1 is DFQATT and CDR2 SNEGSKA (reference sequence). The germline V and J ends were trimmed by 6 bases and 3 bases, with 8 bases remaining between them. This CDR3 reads CSAEPEETQYF. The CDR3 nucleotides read TGCAGTGCGGAACCAGAAGAGACCCAGTACTTC.

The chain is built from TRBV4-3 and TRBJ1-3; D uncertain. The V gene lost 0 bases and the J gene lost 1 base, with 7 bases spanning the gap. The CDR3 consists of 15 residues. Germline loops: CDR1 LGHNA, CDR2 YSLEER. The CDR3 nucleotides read TGCGCCAGCAGCCAAGAGAGGCTTTCTGGAAACACCATATATTTT. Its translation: CASSQERLSGNTIYF.

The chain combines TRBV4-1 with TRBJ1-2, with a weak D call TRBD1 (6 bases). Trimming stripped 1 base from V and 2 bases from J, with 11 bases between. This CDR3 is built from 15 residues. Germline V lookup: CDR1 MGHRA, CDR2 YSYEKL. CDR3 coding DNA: TGCGCCAGCAGCCAAGGTCCCCAGGGGAACTATGGCTACACCTTC. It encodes CASSQGPQGNYGYTF.

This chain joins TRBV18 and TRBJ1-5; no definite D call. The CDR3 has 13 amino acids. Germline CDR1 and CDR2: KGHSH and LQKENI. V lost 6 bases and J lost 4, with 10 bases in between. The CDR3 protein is CASSRDENQPQHF. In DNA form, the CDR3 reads TGTGCCAGCTCGAGGGATGAGAATCAGCCCCAGCATTTT.

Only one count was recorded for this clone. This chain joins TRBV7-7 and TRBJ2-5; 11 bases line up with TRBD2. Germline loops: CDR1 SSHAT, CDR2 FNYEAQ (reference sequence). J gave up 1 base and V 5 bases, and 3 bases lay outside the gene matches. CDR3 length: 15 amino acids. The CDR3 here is CASSPLAGGQETQYF. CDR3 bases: TGTGCCAGCAGCCCGCTAGCGGGAGGCCAAGAGACCCAGTACTTC.

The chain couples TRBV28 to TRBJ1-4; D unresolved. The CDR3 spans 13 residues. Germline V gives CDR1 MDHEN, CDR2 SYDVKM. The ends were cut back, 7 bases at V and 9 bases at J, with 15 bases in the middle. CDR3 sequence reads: CASTLDLGKKLFF. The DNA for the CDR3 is TGTGCCAGCACCTTGGATCTTGGAAAAAAACTGTTTTTT.

CDR3 coding DNA: TGTGCCAGCAGTGAATTTAATCAGCCCCAGCATTTT. It encodes CASSEFNQPQHF. The chain has TRBV25-1 and TRBJ1-5; no clear D. Germline V gene data show CDR1 as MGHDK and CDR2 as SYGVNS. The germline V and J ends were trimmed by 1 base and 4 bases, with 2 bases remaining between them. The CDR3 loop spans 12 amino acids.

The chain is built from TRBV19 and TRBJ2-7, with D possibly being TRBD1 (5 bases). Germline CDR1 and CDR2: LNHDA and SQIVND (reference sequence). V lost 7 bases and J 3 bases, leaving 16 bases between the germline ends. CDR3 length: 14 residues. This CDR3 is CASKPTETYYEQYF. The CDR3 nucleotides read TGTGCCAGTAAGCCGACAGAGACTTACTACGAGCAGTACTTC.

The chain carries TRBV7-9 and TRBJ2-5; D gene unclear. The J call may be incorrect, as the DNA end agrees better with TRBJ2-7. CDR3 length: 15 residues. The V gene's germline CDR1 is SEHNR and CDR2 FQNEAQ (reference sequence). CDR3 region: CASSPETDPSYEQYF. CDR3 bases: TGTGCCAGCAGCCCGGAGACCGATCCCTCCTACGAGCAGTACTTC.

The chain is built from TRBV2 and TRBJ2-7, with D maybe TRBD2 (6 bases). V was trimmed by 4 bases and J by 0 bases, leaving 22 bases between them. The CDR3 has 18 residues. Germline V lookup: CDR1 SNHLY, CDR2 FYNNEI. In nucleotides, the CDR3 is TGTGCCAGCAGTGTGGCGGTGGGGGGTTCCCTAAGCTCCTACGAGCAGTACTTC. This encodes CASSVAVGGSLSSYEQYF.

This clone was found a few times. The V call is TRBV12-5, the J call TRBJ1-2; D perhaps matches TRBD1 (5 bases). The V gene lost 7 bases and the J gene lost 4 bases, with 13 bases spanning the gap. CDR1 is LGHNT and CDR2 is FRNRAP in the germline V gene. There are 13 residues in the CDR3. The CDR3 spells CASVLWGGYGYTF. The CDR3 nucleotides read TGTGCTAGTGTCCTTTGGGGGGGCTATGGCTACACCTTC.

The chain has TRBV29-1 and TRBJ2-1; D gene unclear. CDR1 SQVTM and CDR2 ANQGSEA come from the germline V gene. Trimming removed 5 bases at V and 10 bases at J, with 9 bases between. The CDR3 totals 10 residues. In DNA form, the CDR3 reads TGCAGCGTTAGACGGTTAGAGCAGTTCTTC. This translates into CSVRRLEQFF.

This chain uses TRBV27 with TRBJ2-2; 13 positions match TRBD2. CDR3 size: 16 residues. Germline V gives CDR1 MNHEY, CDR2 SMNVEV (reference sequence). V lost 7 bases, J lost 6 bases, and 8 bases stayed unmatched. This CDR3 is CASKKLAGGPAGELFF. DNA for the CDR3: TGTGCCAGCAAAAAACTAGCGGGAGGGCCGGCCGGGGAGCTGTTTTTT.